Shown below are 10 T cell receptor beta chains from a single sample sequenced in a study of blood T cells in healthy people across ages. Sample-barcoded 5' priming and a J-beta primer mix drove a second PCR of 7 to 11 cycles. TCRdb ran MiXCR on the 5' RACE reads and lists one entry per CDR3 protein. The table records fewer than 600,000 distinct CDR3 sequences, 27% of them present only once. These data also formed part of another study, on T cells of mothers and their children.

Sequencing was carried out using blood. These receptors were obtained from a boy aged 2 to 10 in good health.

There are a few counts of this clonotype. This chain uses TRBV9 with TRBJ2-1; 8 bases agree with TRBD2. V shed 4 bases and J 4 bases; nucleotides not matched to a gene: 13. The V gene's germline CDR1 is SGDLS and CDR2 YYNGEE. The CDR3 spans 17 residues. CDR3 in DNA: TGTGCCAGCAGCCCCGAGAGCGGGGGTTCCGGTTACAATGAGCAGTTCTTC. It yields the protein CASSPESGGSGYNEQFF. The full variable domain, rest sourced from reference TRBV9 and TRBJ2-1, is DSGVTQTPKHLITATGQRVTLRCSPRSGDLSVYWYQQSLDQGLQFLIQYYNGEERAKGNILERFSAQQFPDLHSELNLSSLELGDSALYFCASSPESGGSGYNEQFFGPGTRLTVL.

The V gene is TRBV7-2, the J gene TRBJ1-6; perhaps TRBD1 as D (5 bases). The CDR3 has 15 residues. The V gene lost 5 bases and the J gene lost 6 bases, with 14 bases spanning the gap. Germline V CDR1 and CDR2: SGHTA, FQGNSA. The CDR3 is CASSPGWARNSPLHF. The CDR3 region has the DNA TGTGCCAGCAGCCCAGGGTGGGCGCGTAATTCACCCCTCCACTTT.

This clonotype has a handful of counts. Sequence at one end of the junction differs from germline and may be a read error. J is TRBJ2-2 and V is TRBV20-1; D is possibly TRBD1 or TRBD2 (5 bases each). Looked up from germline, CDR1 is DFQATT and CDR2 is SNEGSKA (reference sequence). CDR3 size: 15 residues. CDR3 sequence reads: CSARDGGSDTGELFF. The CDR3 region has the DNA TGCAGTGCTAGAGATGGGGGATCGGACACTGGGGAGCTGTTTTTT.

This clonotype was observed a handful of times. The chain couples TRBV10-3 to TRBJ1-2; D possibly corresponds to TRBD1 (5 bases). V shed 3 bases and J shed 1 base, with 9 bases lying between them. The CDR3 runs to 14 residues. Germline CDR1 ENHRY, CDR2 SYGVKD. In DNA form, the CDR3 reads TGTGCCATCAGTGACGGGGCCCTTAACTATGGCTACACCTTC. Translation: CAISDGALNYGYTF.

This chain joins TRBV27 and TRBJ2-5, with 8 bases matching TRBD1. The DNA end lines up better with TRBJ2-1; the J call may be wrong. The CDR3 extends over 15 amino acids. Germline CDR1 is MNHEY and CDR2 is SMNVEV (reference sequence). This CDR3 is CASSLVGQGKNEQFF. The CDR3 region has the DNA TGTGCCAGCAGTTTAGTAGGACAGGGAAAAAATGAGCAGTTCTTC.

The chain couples TRBV29-1 to TRBJ2-5, with 10 nucleotides matching TRBD1. The DNA end is more similar to TRBJ2-1, so the J call may be wrong. Per germline, CDR1 SQVTM and CDR2 ANQGSEA. This CDR3 contains 13 residues. The CDR3: CSARDRGYNEQFF. DNA of the CDR3: TGCAGCGCGCGGGACAGGGGCTACAATGAGCAGTTCTTC.

V usage is TRBV3-1 and J usage is TRBJ1-2; 8 bases are shared with TRBD1. Germline V CDR1 and CDR2: LGHDT, YNNKEL (reference sequence). The CDR3 consists of 16 residues. V lost 1 base to trimming and J lost 5 bases; unmatched junction nucleotides: 9. The CDR3 nucleotides are TGTGCCAGCAGCCAAGCGTATGGACAGGGCGCTTATGGCTACACCTTC. Translating gives CASSQAYGQGAYGYTF.

A few counts support this clonotype. J is TRBJ2-7 and V is TRBV11-2; D possibly corresponds to TRBD2 (5 bases). Trimming stripped 5 bases from V and 3 bases from J, with 20 bases between. The germline CDR1 and CDR2 sequences are SGHAT and FQNNGV. CDR3 length: 16 amino acids. Here the CDR3 reads CASSPRLANRDYEQYF. For the CDR3, the DNA is TGTGCCAGCAGCCCCCGTCTGGCAAACCGGGACTACGAGCAGTACTTC.

The V call is TRBV28, the J call TRBJ1-2; D remains ambiguous. The germline V and J ends were trimmed by 10 bases and 3 bases, with 6 bases remaining between them. This CDR3 region has 10 residues. The germline CDR1 and CDR2 sequences are MDHEN and SYDVKM. The CDR3 DNA reads as TGTGCCACAGTGTACTATGGCTACACCTTC. As protein: CATVYYGYTF.

The V and J genes are TRBV29-1 and TRBJ2-2; D gene uncertain. The CDR3 extends over 10 amino acids. Germline V gene sequence: CDR1 SQVTM, CDR2 ANQGSEA. V lost 7 bases and J lost 8, with 8 bases in between. The DNA of the CDR3 is TGCAGCGCCCTGAGGGGGGAGCTGTTTTTT. Amino acids: CSALRGELFF.